A single sample gave rise to the 16 T cell receptor beta chains below, sequenced in a study of T cell clones after liver transplantation. Produced via immunoSEQ multiplex PCR; TCRdb's table is partial and in-frame only. The sample includes over 50,000 clones, roughly nine tenths of them seen just once. The sample consisted of CD8+ T cells from blood, taken 12 months after liver transplant. Receptors originate from a human patient who received a liver transplant. Some T cells may be provided by the graft donor.

V is TRBV11-2 and J is TRBJ2-5, with TRBD1 identical over 8 bases. The CDR3 runs to 16 residues. The germline V gene has CDR1 SGHAT and CDR2 FQNNGV. V gave up 5 bases and J gave up 5 bases; unmatched junction bases: 13. CDR3 sequence reads: CASSDPRTGLLETQYF. CDR3 DNA: TGTGCCAGCAGCGACCCCCGGACAGGGCTGTTGGAGACCCAGTACTTC.

The rearrangement links TRBV9 to TRBJ2-3; weak D call: TRBD1 (5 bases). Germline-derived CDR1 and CDR2 are SGDLS and YYNGEE. This CDR3 is built from 15 residues. Deletions cut 0 bases from V and 3 bases from J, with 11 bases between. This CDR3 reads CASSVGGGPTDTQYF. Here the CDR3 DNA reads TGTGCCAGCAGCGTAGGGGGCGGACCTACAGATACGCAGTATTTT.

The chain links TRBV7-2 to TRBJ2-7, with D possibly TRBD2 on 5 matching bases. Trimming took 0 bases from V and 3 from J, leaving 12 bases between them. This CDR3 contains 15 residues. Per germline, CDR1 SGHTA and CDR2 FQGNSA. CDR3 loop: CASSLAEVGHYEQYF. The CDR3 coding sequence is TGTGCCAGCAGCTTAGCGGAGGTCGGCCACTACGAGCAGTACTTC.

The J gene is TRBJ1-5, the V gene TRBV28, with D uncertain. There are 14 residues in the CDR3. Trimming shortened V by 3 bases and J by 4 bases, and 10 bases separated the two germline ends. CDR1 is MDHEN, CDR2 SYDVKM, per germline. The CDR3 loop is CASSFLSPNQPQHF. In nucleotides, the CDR3 is TGTGCCAGCAGTTTCCTGTCCCCGAATCAGCCCCAGCATTTT.

This chain uses TRBV15 with TRBJ1-5, with TRBD1 matching 8 bases. CDR3 size: 15 residues. V lost 6 bases, J lost 3 bases, and 7 bases stayed unmatched. The germline V gene has CDR1 LNHNV and CDR2 YYDKDF (reference sequence). This chain's CDR3 is CATRLDRAFNQPQHF. DNA of the CDR3: TGTGCCACCAGGTTGGACAGGGCGTTCAATCAGCCCCAGCATTTT.

The V and J genes are TRBV19 and TRBJ2-7; D unresolved. This CDR3 is built from 13 residues. Germline loops: CDR1 LNHDA, CDR2 SQIVND (reference sequence). V lost 10 bases to trimming and J lost 0 bases, with 13 bases between them. The CDR3, as DNA: TGTGCCACTTCGTGGGGTTTCTCCTACGAGCAGTACTTC. It codes for CATSWGFSYEQYF.

V usage is TRBV7-9 and J usage is TRBJ2-3, with 7 bases matching TRBD2. With 0 bases clipped from V and 4 bases from J, the junction kept 10 bases outside the gene matches. CDR3 length equals 17 residues. Germline CDR1 and CDR2: SEHNR and FQNEAQ (reference sequence). CDR3 region: CASSLAPGEGLPDTQYF. In DNA, the CDR3 is TGTGCCAGCAGCTTAGCGCCGGGGGAGGGCCTTCCAGATACGCAGTATTTT.

This chain joins TRBV4-3 and TRBJ2-1; D could derive from TRBD1 or TRBD2 (5 bases each). The germline V gene encodes CDR1 LGHNA and CDR2 YSLEER. The CDR3 runs 13 residues. Trimming cost V 3 bases and J 6 bases, with 9 bases left between them. CDR3 in DNA: TGCGCCAGCAGCCACGCTGGGGGCAATGAGCAGTTCTTC. It translates to CASSHAGGNEQFF.

The chain combines TRBV9 with TRBJ2-1; D tentatively fits TRBD1 or TRBD2 (5 bases each). The germline V and J ends were trimmed by 7 bases and 5 bases, with 22 bases remaining between them. This CDR3 is 16 amino acids long. Germline loops: CDR1 SGDLS, CDR2 YYNGEE. CDR3 sequence: CASSPYGQGANNEQFF. The DNA for the CDR3 is TGTGCCAGCTCACCCTATGGGCAGGGAGCGAACAATGAGCAGTTCTTC.

The chain has TRBV6-4 and TRBJ2-7; possibly TRBD1 for D (6 bases). V was cut by 3 bases and J by 3 bases, with 9 bases left in between. Germline V lookup: CDR1 MRHNA, CDR2 SNTAGT. The CDR3 loop spans 13 amino acids. CDR3: CASSEGQDYEQYF. CDR3 nucleotide sequence: TGTGCCAGCAGTGAGGGACAAGACTACGAGCAGTACTTC.

The CDR3 sequence: CASSAGSDRLNGLYEAFF. The CDR3 DNA sequence: TGTGCCAGCAGCGCGGGGAGCGACAGGTTAAACGGCTTGTATGAAGCTTTCTTT. The chain couples TRBV9 to TRBJ1-1, with D possibly matching TRBD1 (6 bases). V was shortened by 3 bases and J by 7 bases, with 28 bases between the two germline ends. This CDR3 is built from 18 residues. CDR1 is SGDLS and CDR2 is YYNGEE in the germline V gene.

The J gene is TRBJ1-1, the V gene TRBV29-1, with D hard to call. V lost 6 bases and J lost 6, with 11 bases in between. The CDR3 extends over 11 amino acids. Germline V gives CDR1 SQVTM, CDR2 ANQGSEA. As DNA, the CDR3 is TGCAGCGTCCGGGCGGATCCTGAAGCTTTCTTT. Translating it yields CSVRADPEAFF. Full variable domain (rest looked up from reference TRBV29-1 and TRBJ1-1): SAVISQKPSRDICQRGTSLTIQCQVDSQVTMMFWYRQQPGQSLTLIATANQGSEATYESGFVIDKFPISRPNLTFSTLTVSNMSPEDSSIYLCSVRADPEAFFGQGTRLTVV.

This clone was seen at least ten times. The chain joins TRBV5-6 to TRBJ1-5, with D perhaps TRBD1 (5 bases). The CDR3 extends over 16 amino acids. Germline CDR1 SGHDT, CDR2 YYEEEE. V was pared by 6 bases and J by 0 bases, with 16 bases between. CDR3: CASMKWGEYSNQPQHF. In DNA, the CDR3 is TGTGCCAGCATGAAGTGGGGGGAGTATAGCAATCAGCCCCAGCATTTT.

This chain joins TRBV27 and TRBJ1-1, with D unresolved. Germline V CDR1 and CDR2: MNHEY, SMNVEV (reference sequence). Trimming stripped 6 bases from V and 10 bases from J, with 21 bases between. The CDR3 length is 14 residues. The CDR3 protein is CASREETVTTTAFF. In DNA form, the CDR3 reads TGTGCCAGCAGGGAAGAGACCGTGACTACGACAGCTTTCTTT.

The chain has TRBV9 and TRBJ2-1, with TRBD2 identical over 11 bases. Germline lookup yields CDR1 SGDLS and CDR2 YYNGEE. V lost 0 bases, J lost 8 bases, and 4 bases stayed unmatched. This CDR3 has 15 residues. The CDR3 DNA reads TGTGCCAGCAGCGTAGGTAGCGGGAGGGCCTATGAGCAGTTCTTC. Protein sequence: CASSVGSGRAYEQFF.

The chain recombines TRBV21-1 with TRBJ2-7; TRBD2 reflects the table's D call only, with no check against the DNA. TRBV21-1 is a pseudogene locus. This CDR3 is 20 amino acids long. CDR3 DNA: TGTGCCAGCAGCAGTCTGAAACCGGGACTAGCGGGCCCGAGCTCCTACGAGCAGTACTTC. It translates to CASSSLKPGLAGPSSYEQYF.